These 11 T cell receptor beta chains share one sample of origin, sequenced in a study of blood T cells in healthy people across ages (dated by TCRdb to 2015 to 2017). Library generation was performed with 5' RACE. A second about 6 to 11 cycle PCR used a sample-barcoded 5' primer and a J-beta primer mix. Using fastp trimming at Q25 and MiXCR clonotype assembly, TCRdb reanalyzed the public sequencing data and kept in-frame beta chains. One record per CDR3 amino acid sequence lists the most common genes and DNA. In this sample the table shows around 2 million distinct CDR3 sequences, approximately 40% of which occur a single time. The top ten constitute 23% of the sample. The specimen was blood. The receptors were sampled from a human donor in good health.

V usage is TRBV10-3 and J usage is TRBJ1-1, with D unclear. Germline loops: CDR1 ENHRY, CDR2 SYGVKD. Trimming took off 7 bases at V and 1 base at J, with 10 bases between the two ends. This CDR3 is 13 amino acids long. The CDR3 nucleotides are TGTGCCATCACCGCCGCCCGGAACACTGAAGCTTTCTTT. Protein sequence: CAITAARNTEAFF.

The V and J genes are TRBV4-1 and TRBJ2-2; TRBD1 aligns across 9 bases. Trimming took 4 bases from V and 3 from J; bases not matched to a gene: 15. The CDR3 is 19 residues long. Germline V gene sequence: CDR1 MGHRA, CDR2 YSYEKL. The CDR3 region has the DNA TGCGCCAGCAGCCCAGTTACAGGGGGCGCGAGGGTCGACACCGGGGAGCTGTTTTTT. Amino acids: CASSPVTGGARVDTGELFF.

CDR3 loop: CSASARVETQYF. DNA of the CDR3: TGCAGTGCTAGCGCCAGGGTGGAGACCCAGTACTTC. The genes are TRBV20-1 and TRBJ2-5; maybe TRBD1 (5 bases). CDR3 length equals 12 residues. Deletions cut 3 bases from V and 5 bases from J, with 10 bases between. Germline loops: CDR1 DFQATT, CDR2 SNEGSKA (reference sequence).

The rearrangement uses TRBV20-1 and TRBJ2-7; TRBD1 agrees at 7 bases. From germline, CDR1 is DFQATT and CDR2 SNEGSKA (reference sequence). This CDR3 comprises 14 residues. V was pared by 1 base and J by 2 bases, with 5 bases of the junction left unmatched. Here the CDR3 reads CSARAVQGAYEQYF. The CDR3 DNA follows: TGCAGTGCTAGAGCGGTTCAGGGGGCCTACGAGCAGTACTTC.

The rearrangement uses TRBV6-1 and TRBJ1-4; D might be TRBD1 (5 bases). The CDR3 loop spans 15 amino acids. V was cut by 10 bases and J by 0 bases, with 15 bases left in between. In germline, CDR1 is MNHNS, CDR2 SASEGT. CDR3: CAIGLLQATNEKLFF. DNA of the CDR3: TGTGCCATCGGCCTATTACAGGCAACTAATGAAAAACTGTTTTTT.

This clonotype has more than one count but fewer than ten. V gene TRBV12-3 or TRBV12-4 combines with J gene TRBJ1-1, with a tentative D call TRBD1 (6 bases). Trimming stripped 5 bases from V and 4 bases from J, with 20 bases between. The CDR3 has 16 amino acids. CDR3 amino acids: CASSTHPGEGGTEAFF. The DNA for the CDR3 is TGTGCCAGCAGTACCCACCCCGGTGAGGGGGGCACTGAAGCTTTCTTT.

With respect to this clonotype: Possible read error: a much larger clone is one base away. The V gene is TRBV6-6, the J gene TRBJ2-5; D remains unclear. V was cut by 4 bases and J by 11 bases, with 20 bases left in between. The CDR3 runs 14 residues. Germline V gene sequence: CDR1 MNHNY, CDR2 SVGAGI (reference sequence). CDR3 DNA: TGTGCCAGCAGTTCCATACCTCGATACAATGAGCAGTACTTC. Residues: CASSSIPRYNEQYF.

This clonotype came up a few times. This sequence joins TRBV12-3 or TRBV12-4 and TRBJ2-3; D is unresolved. V dropped 6 bases and J dropped 8 bases, with 12 bases sitting between them. This CDR3 contains 12 residues. The CDR3 loop is CASSRSEGTQYF. The CDR3 bases are TGTGCCAGCAGCCGGTCGGAAGGTACGCAGTATTTT.

The chain joins TRBV6-1 to TRBJ1-2, with D possibly matching TRBD1 (5 bases). Germline CDR1 and CDR2: MNHNS and SASEGT. CDR3 length: 15 residues. V lost 6 bases, J lost 3 bases, and 17 bases lay in between. In DNA, the CDR3 is TGTGCCAGCAGCAGGGCCAGGGATCTCGACTATGGCTACACCTTC. Protein product: CASSRARDLDYGYTF.

A few counts support this clonotype. The rearrangement links TRBV12-3 or TRBV12-4 to TRBJ1-4; 7 bases are shared with TRBD1. The CDR3 contains 14 residues. J lost 9 bases, V lost 5 bases, and 9 bases had no gene match. This chain's CDR3 is CASSPDRLFKKLFF. Here the CDR3 DNA reads TGTGCCAGCAGTCCGGACAGGTTGTTTAAAAAACTGTTTTTT.

This rearrangement joins TRBV13 to TRBJ1-1; TRBD1 might be the D (5 bases). This CDR3 contains 17 residues. V lost 4 bases to trimming and J lost 1 base, with 19 bases between them. Germline-derived CDR1 and CDR2 are PRHDT and FYEKMQ (reference sequence). DNA for the CDR3: TGTGCCAGCAGCTCCAGGGTTGCGGGGCTCCAGAACACTGAAGCTTTCTTT. Protein sequence: CASSSRVAGLQNTEAFF.